Shown below are 22 T cell receptor beta chains from a single sample sequenced in a study of T cell repertoires in aging, cancer and after chemotherapy. TRB rearrangements spanning V, D and J were amplified using mixed TRB-A/B primers. TCRdb re-called the multiplex PCR reads through MiXCR, storing one row per CDR3 protein. The repertoire holds thousands of distinct CDR3 sequences, with 30% as singletons. Peripheral blood genomic DNA, not sorted cells or RNA, was the template. The sequencing input was blood. The receptors were gathered from a human donor with a blood cancer.

This clonotype is large. The rearrangement joins TRBV27 to TRBJ1-6; TRBD1 might be the D (6 bases). Trimming stripped 5 bases from V and 3 bases from J, with 14 bases between. Germline V lookup: CDR1 MNHEY, CDR2 SMNVEV (reference sequence). The CDR3 has 16 residues. This CDR3 is CASSPAQGGYNSPLHF. The CDR3 coding sequence is TGTGCCAGCAGTCCGGCACAGGGAGGCTATAATTCACCCCTCCACTTT.

This clonotype rates as medium-sized (0.01 to 0.1%). The CDR3 DNA reads as TGTGCCAGTAGTATGGCAGGGGCCAATCAACATGAGCAGTTCTTC. The encoded protein is CASSMAGANQHEQFF. The V call is TRBV19, the J call TRBJ2-1, with D maybe TRBD1 (6 bases). Germline CDR1 and CDR2: LNHDA and SQIVND (reference sequence). The V end lost 3 bases, the J end lost 8 bases, and 17 bases lay between the germline ends. The CDR3 totals 15 residues.

This CDR3 reads CASSPGHRTYEQYF. The CDR3 nucleotides read TGTGCCAGCAGTCCAGGACACAGGACCTACGAGCAGTACTTC. The rearrangement links TRBV12-3 or TRBV12-4 to TRBJ2-7; TRBD1 is a possible D gene (5 bases). V dropped 5 bases and J dropped 2 bases, with 13 bases sitting between them. This CDR3 contains 14 residues.

A remark on this clonotype: Given a much more abundant clone one base away, this may be a read error. V usage is TRBV19 and J usage is TRBJ2-6; weak D call: TRBD1 (7 bases). Trimming stripped 6 bases from V and 1 base from J, with 19 bases between. Germline assignment: CDR1 LNHDA and CDR2 SQIVND (reference sequence). The CDR3 covers 18 residues. The CDR3 here is CASSLRGDRLSGANVLTF. In DNA, the CDR3 is TGTGCCAGTAGCTTAAGGGGGGACAGACTTTCTGGGGCCAACGTCCTGACTTTC.

This clonotype is medium-sized within its sample. J is TRBJ2-2 and V is TRBV5-4, with 15 bases aligning to TRBD2. The germline V gene has CDR1 SGHNT and CDR2 YYREEE (reference sequence). V shed 4 bases, J shed 3 bases, and the junction held 13 bases outside the gene matches. The CDR3 contains 20 residues. CDR3 loop: CASSGRTSGGAEWDTGELFF. The CDR3 nucleotides are TGTGCCAGCAGCGGCCGGACTAGCGGGGGGGCCGAGTGGGACACCGGGGAGCTGTTTTTT.

This clonotype was picked up a small number of times. This sequence joins TRBV5-5 and TRBJ2-5; the match to TRBD2 covers 11 bases. Germline V gene data show CDR1 as SGHKS and CDR2 as YYEKEE (reference sequence). V gave up 0 bases and J gave up 5 bases; unmatched junction bases: 12. The CDR3 has 18 residues. CDR3 residues: CASSLVASGGSRGETQYF. The DNA for the CDR3 is TGTGCCAGCAGCTTGGTGGCTAGCGGGGGGTCCAGGGGGGAGACCCAGTACTTC.

By sample share, this clonotype is medium-sized. This chain's CDR3 is CASSILAGEGADTQYF. The DNA for the CDR3 is TGTGCCAGTAGTATTCTGGCGGGGGAGGGTGCAGATACGCAGTATTTT. The chain recombines TRBV19 with TRBJ2-3, with 7 bases aligning to TRBD2. This CDR3 comprises 16 residues. The V gene end was trimmed by 3 bases and the J gene end by 4 bases; junction bases not matched to a gene: 10. The V gene's germline CDR1 is LNHDA and CDR2 SQIVND (reference sequence).

The chain recombines TRBV5-1 with TRBJ1-1; D ambiguous. V gave up 1 base and J gave up 0 bases, with 10 bases separating them. Germline CDR1 reads SGHRS; CDR2 reads YFSETQ. The CDR3 covers 15 residues. The CDR3, as DNA: TGCGCCAGCAGCTTGAATCCACTAGTGAACACTGAAGCTTTCTTT. This translates into CASSLNPLVNTEAFF.

This chain connects TRBV6-5 to TRBJ2-3; 16 bases are a match to TRBD2. CDR3 length: 19 amino acids. Germline CDR1 MNHEY, CDR2 SVGAGI. V lost 0 bases to trimming and J lost 4 bases; unmatched junction nucleotides: 7. CDR3 in DNA: TGTGCCAGCAGTTACTCTTCCGGGACTAGCGGGGGGGCCGCAGATACGCAGTATTTT. It translates to CASSYSSGTSGGAADTQYF.

A few counts support this clonotype. The rearrangement links TRBV12-3 or TRBV12-4 to TRBJ1-2; TRBD1 aligns across 7 bases. V was pared by 2 bases and J by 2 bases, with 5 bases of the junction left unmatched. This CDR3 comprises 15 residues. CDR3 in amino acids: CASSLREQGNYGYTF. The CDR3 bases are TGTGCCAGCAGTTTAAGGGAACAGGGGAACTATGGCTACACCTTC.

V usage is TRBV18 and J usage is TRBJ2-7; tentative D call: TRBD1 (5 bases). Trimming pared 2 bases from V and 1 base from J, leaving 9 bases between. The CDR3 contains 14 residues. Germline lookup yields CDR1 KGHSH and CDR2 LQKENI. The CDR3 region is CASSPEGVSYEQYF. Here the CDR3 DNA reads TGTGCCAGCTCACCAGAAGGGGTATCCTACGAGCAGTACTTC.

The J gene is TRBJ1-2, the V gene TRBV12-3 or TRBV12-4; D is unclear. V was shortened by 4 bases and J by 4 bases, with 10 bases between the two germline ends. This CDR3 spans 13 amino acids. CDR3 loop: CASSSSTGYGYTF. The CDR3 DNA reads as TGTGCCAGCAGTTCCTCTACTGGCTATGGCTACACCTTC.

This clonotype has a single count. The chain is built from TRBV6-4 and TRBJ2-3; D remains ambiguous. In germline, CDR1 is MRHNA, CDR2 SNTAGT. CDR3 length: 11 amino acids. Trimming took 2 bases from V and 4 from J, leaving 1 base between them. CDR3 sequence reads: CASSDPDTQYF. DNA of the CDR3: TGTGCCAGCAGTGACCCAGATACGCAGTATTTT.

By sample share, this clonotype is medium-sized. The chain links TRBV19 to TRBJ1-2; D unclear. Germline lookup yields CDR1 LNHDA and CDR2 SQIVND (reference sequence). Trimming stripped 9 bases from V and 7 bases from J, with 18 bases between. The CDR3 length is 13 residues. The CDR3 loop is CASRGRGRGGYTF. The CDR3 nucleotides read TGTGCCAGCCGAGGACGGGGTCGGGGTGGCTACACCTTC.

This clonotype is labeled as medium-sized (0.01 to 0.1%). The CDR3 loop reads CASRTMNRGWGYGYTF. CDR3 in DNA: TGTGCCAGTAGAACAATGAACAGGGGATGGGGCTATGGCTACACCTTC. The chain links TRBV19 to TRBJ1-2, with TRBD1 matching 7 bases. The CDR3 runs 16 residues. J gave up 4 bases and V 6 bases, and 14 bases lay outside the gene matches. Germline V gives CDR1 LNHDA, CDR2 SQIVND (reference sequence).

This clonotype was detected only a few times. V and J are TRBV5-4 and TRBJ2-4; D is possibly TRBD1 (6 bases). V lost 4 bases and J lost 0, with 14 bases in between. CDR1 SGHNT and CDR2 YYREEE come from the germline V gene (reference sequence). The CDR3 is 16 amino acids. As DNA, the CDR3 is TGTGCCAGCAGCACAGGGCCGGTCCTAGCCAAAAACATTCAGTACTTC. Encoded protein: CASSTGPVLAKNIQYF.

This clonotype was detected only a few times. The CDR3 spells CASSLVRGADTEAFF. The CDR3 coding sequence is TGTGCCAGCAGCTTAGTTCGGGGGGCGGACACTGAAGCTTTCTTT. The genes are TRBV11-3 and TRBJ1-1, with D possibly matching TRBD1 (6 bases). Germline CDR1 reads SGHNT; CDR2 reads YENEEA. Between the trimmed V and J ends, which lost 1 base and 3 bases, there was a span of 12 bases. The CDR3 sequence is 15 residues long. The full variable domain, rest sourced from reference TRBV11-3 and TRBJ1-1, is EAGVVQSPRYKIIEKKQPVAFWCNPISGHNTLYWYLQNLGQGPELLIRYENEEAVDDSQLPKDRFSAERLKGVDSTLKIQPAELGDSAVYLCASSLVRGADTEAFFGQGTRLTVV.

By its share, this clonotype is medium-sized. The V gene is TRBV19, the J gene TRBJ2-2; 8 bases match TRBD1. The germline V gene encodes CDR1 LNHDA and CDR2 SQIVND (reference sequence). Trimming removed 6 bases from V and 3 bases from J; junction bases left unmatched: 3. The CDR3 extends over 14 amino acids. CDR3: CASSRGPDTGELFF. The CDR3 DNA is TGTGCCAGTAGCAGGGGGCCGGACACCGGGGAGCTGTTTTTT.

This clonotype is deemed medium-sized. The chain employs TRBV5-5 and TRBJ2-7, with 10 positions matching TRBD1. Losses at the gene ends were 4 bases for V and 6 bases for J; bases not matched to a gene: 10. Germline CDR1 SGHKS, CDR2 YYEKEE (reference sequence). This CDR3 spans 15 amino acids. CDR3 in amino acids: CASSALGTGALEQYF. In DNA, the CDR3 is TGTGCCAGCAGCGCGCTCGGGACAGGGGCCCTCGAGCAGTACTTC.

The chain recombines TRBV6-4 with TRBJ2-7, with 8 bases that match TRBD1. CDR1 and CDR2 (germline): MRHNA, SNTAGT. Germline trimming cut 2 bases from V and 2 bases from J; bases unmatched to any gene: 5. This CDR3 has 15 amino acids. The CDR3 sequence is CASSDEDRATYEQYF. The DNA for the CDR3 is TGTGCCAGCAGTGACGAGGACAGGGCTACCTACGAGCAGTACTTC.

J is TRBJ2-5 and V is TRBV12-3 or TRBV12-4; 10 bases match TRBD2. This CDR3 is built from 17 residues. V gave up 6 bases and J gave up 5 bases; unmatched junction bases: 15. The DNA for the CDR3 is TGTGCCAGCAGCCTCGGACTAGCGGCGGGGCAGTGGGAGACCCAGTACTTC. Its translation is CASSLGLAAGQWETQYF.

This clonotype is termed medium-sized. The chain is built from TRBV11-3 and TRBJ1-2; the D is unclear. The CDR3 loop spans 13 amino acids. Germline assignment: CDR1 SGHNT and CDR2 YENEEA. Trimming shortened V by 1 base and J by 6 bases, and 9 bases separated the two germline ends. The CDR3 coding sequence is TGTGCCAGCAGCTTAGGACTAGGTGATGGCTACACCTTC. It encodes CASSLGLGDGYTF.